This TCR beta chain was obtained from a study of blood T cell repertoires in COVID-19. At the level of the study: The United States, Italy and Spain provided the acute and convalescent COVID-19 samples. T cells, B-cell-depleted T cells, or PBMCs provided the cDNA or gDNA that served as material.

Cohorts were assigned according to the clinical history that participants reported. Resolution of symptoms, clearance, or two negative PCRs was present in recovered Cohort 3 donors. This clone was observed a single time. Using immunoSEQ multiplex PCR, the repertoire was profiled, and TCRdb retains in-frame clones only, with some absent. This sample has roughly 380,000 clones, with more than 75% found just once. CDR3 length: 17 residues. Per germline, CDR1 SGHVS and CDR2 FQNEAQ. Unmatched junction bases numbered 11, after V lost 1 base and J lost 2 bases. J is TRBJ2-7 and V is TRBV7-8; TRBD1 aligns across 7 bases. This receptor was obtained from a man under 40 who had recovered from COVID-19. Source material: PBMCs or T cells enriched from blood (not recorded which). The CDR3 spells CASSLEPTGILTYEQYF. CDR3 bases: TGTGCCAGCAGCTTAGAGCCGACAGGGATTTTAACCTACGAGCAGTACTTC. Supplemented by reference TRBV7-8 and TRBJ2-7, the full variable domain reads GAGVSQSPRYKVAKRGQDVALRCDPISGHVSLFWYQQALGQGPEFLTYFQNEAQLDKSGLPSDRFFAERPEGSVSTLKIQRTQQEDSAVYLCASSLEPTGILTYEQYFGPGTRLTVT.